The entry below describes one T cell receptor (beta chain). Its antigen is not known. The data originate from a study of T cell responses to AZD1222 COVID-19 vaccine. Background on the study: Analyses pooled second doses at about 4 or about 12 weeks.

From germline, CDR1 is SGHDT and CDR2 YYEEEE. The CDR3 is 14 residues long. V was trimmed by 1 base and J by 8 bases, leaving 13 bases between them. TCRdb's copy holds only in-frame clones and misses some; the assay was immunoSEQ multiplex PCR. Of roughly 260,000 clones listed, roughly 93% were seen once; the top ten hold approximately 0.52%. Study-wide points: In a largely white British group with more females than males, clonal diversity was possibly underestimated. An increase in Spike-specific TCR breadth and depth was observed after two AZD1222 doses. Reportedly, nearly half the spike-specific TCRs target unmutated variant regions.

The chain couples TRBV5-6 to TRBJ1-5; D might be TRBD1 (5 bases). The origin of this receptor is an adult in good health. Sequenced material: peripheral blood, taken on day 0 of AZD1222 vaccination. Written as DNA, the CDR3 is TGTGCCAGCAGCTTGCGGTTGCAAGGGGAGCCCCAGCATTTT. It codes for CASSLRLQGEPQHF.